The 21 T cell receptor beta chains reported below all come from one sample, sequenced in a study of T-cell memory formation after mild COVID-19 (TCRdb year 2021). The receptor library was made with 5' RACE. Instrument on record: Illumina NovaSeq 6000. The public reads were reanalyzed by TCRdb: fastp trimming at Q25, MiXCR alignment, in-frame beta chains only. Every distinct CDR3 protein forms one entry, paired with its most common genes and DNA. The sample data list around 200,000 distinct CDR3 sequences, and under 12% of these were observed just once. In total, the top ten clones hold 2.5% to 3.5% of the sample. What was sequenced was PBMCs or a T cell subset sorted from them (not recorded which). The receptors here all came from a man aged 18 to 30 who had mild COVID-19 (a few samples of this study predate the infection). The sample titles of this study are shuffled in the database, so cell type and time point are left out; the donor was told from shared clones.

J is TRBJ2-7 and V is TRBV11-2; D assignment may be TRBD1 or TRBD2 (6 bases each). V lost 6 bases, J lost 3 bases, and 18 bases lay in between. Germline V gives CDR1 SGHAT, CDR2 FQNNGV. This CDR3 contains 15 residues. The CDR3 spells CASRAVGGASYEQYF. The DNA for the CDR3 is TGTGCCAGCAGAGCCGTCGGGGGCGCAAGCTACGAGCAGTACTTC.

The DNA of the CDR3 is TGTGCCAGCAACTCACCGGGACAGTTTGTGTTGGACTATGGCTACACCTTC. It is translated as CASNSPGQFVLDYGYTF. The gene calls are TRBV28 and TRBJ1-2; 7 bases align to TRBD1. The CDR3 has 17 residues. V dropped 7 bases and J dropped 3; count of bases not matched to a gene: 17. CDR1 is MDHEN and CDR2 is SYDVKM in the germline V gene.

This rearrangement joins TRBV6-2 or TRBV6-3 to TRBJ2-1; D uncertain. Germline CDR1 is MNHEY and CDR2 is SVGEGT. V was clipped by 2 bases and J by 7 bases, with 6 bases between them. This CDR3 has 12 residues. The CDR3 protein is CASSYGWNEQFF. The CDR3 nucleotides read TGTGCCAGCAGTTACGGTTGGAATGAGCAGTTCTTC.

The chain uses TRBV30 and TRBJ2-1, with D perhaps given as TRBD1 or TRBD2 (6 bases each). In germline, CDR1 is GTSNPN, CDR2 SVGIG (reference sequence). This CDR3 comprises 13 residues. V shed 7 bases and J shed 5 bases, with 15 bases lying between them. DNA for the CDR3: TGTGCCTACAGCAGGGGACTCAACAATGAGCAGTTCTTC. It encodes CAYSRGLNNEQFF.

The J gene is TRBJ2-5, the V gene TRBV3-1; D unresolved. V was shortened by 2 bases and J by 5 bases, with 6 bases between the two germline ends. Germline V CDR1 and CDR2: LGHDT, YNNKEL (reference sequence). The CDR3 has 12 amino acids. The CDR3 spells CASSQSSETQYF. CDR3 nucleotide sequence: TGTGCCAGCAGCCAAAGTTCGGAGACCCAGTACTTC.

This clonotype came up many times. The chain recombines TRBV12-3 or TRBV12-4 with TRBJ2-3, with D perhaps matching TRBD1 (6 bases). The CDR3 covers 14 residues. Trimming removed 6 bases at V and 6 bases at J, with 16 bases between. CDR3 sequence: CASSPTGTWDTQYF. CDR3 DNA sequence: TGTGCCAGCAGCCCAACAGGGACCTGGGATACGCAGTATTTT.

The chain has TRBV7-9 and TRBJ2-3, with D tentatively TRBD2 (7 bases). The CDR3 has 16 residues. Per germline, CDR1 SEHNR and CDR2 FQNEAQ (reference sequence). V lost 4 bases and J 4 bases, leaving 18 bases between the germline ends. The CDR3 DNA follows: TGTGCCAGCAGCTCCCGTAGAGGGGGGGGCGCAGATACGCAGTATTTT. It translates to CASSSRRGGGADTQYF.

The V call is TRBV20-1, the J call TRBJ2-4; TRBD1 agrees at 8 bases. The germline V gene encodes CDR1 DFQATT and CDR2 SNEGSKA (reference sequence). V shed 6 bases, J shed 3 bases, and the junction held 7 bases outside the gene matches. The CDR3 runs to 14 residues. The chain's CDR3 is CSAHKTGGKNIQYF. Written as DNA, the CDR3 is TGCAGTGCCCATAAAACAGGGGGCAAAAACATTCAGTACTTC.

This clonotype was counted only a few times. V usage is TRBV12-3 or TRBV12-4 and J usage is TRBJ1-5; no reliable D call. The germline V and J ends were trimmed by 5 bases and 5 bases, with 13 bases remaining between them. This CDR3 comprises 14 residues. CDR3 sequence: CASSLDNRDQPQHF. The CDR3 DNA follows: TGTGCCAGCAGTCTAGACAACAGAGATCAGCCCCAGCATTTT.

This clonotype appeared a few times. CDR3 nucleotide sequence: TGTGCCAGCAGTGATGGGTTAGCGAGAGCCAAAAACATTCAGTACTTC. It codes for CASSDGLARAKNIQYF. The chain recombines TRBV9 with TRBJ2-4; tentative D call: TRBD2 (5 bases). Germline CDR1 SGDLS, CDR2 YYNGEE. V gave up 5 bases and J gave up 0 bases, with 15 bases separating them. This CDR3 has 16 amino acids.

The genes are TRBV7-2 and TRBJ2-7; D is unclear. Germline V lookup: CDR1 SGHTA, CDR2 FQGNSA. Trimming stripped 2 bases from V and 6 bases from J, with 14 bases between. The CDR3 runs 14 residues. The CDR3 here is CASSLNVGSGEQYV. The DNA for the CDR3 is TGTGCCAGCAGCTTAAACGTAGGATCGGGCGAGCAGTACGTC.

The chain combines TRBV4-3 with TRBJ2-5, with 8 bases lining up with TRBD2. The CDR3 is made up of 15 amino acids. From germline, CDR1 is LGHNA and CDR2 YSLEER. V shed 0 bases and J 3 bases; nucleotides not matched to a gene: 3. The CDR3: CASSQELGREETQYF. As DNA, the CDR3 is TGCGCCAGCAGCCAAGAACTCGGGAGGGAAGAGACCCAGTACTTC.

The chain carries TRBV7-2 and TRBJ2-1; the D gene is possibly TRBD2 (6 bases). From germline, CDR1 is SGHTA and CDR2 FQGNSA. V lost 3 bases, J lost 5 bases, and 11 bases lay in between. The CDR3 totals 14 residues. The CDR3 DNA is TGTGCCAGCAGCTTTGGGCTAGCGAACAATGAGCAGTTCTTC. Its translation: CASSFGLANNEQFF.

The J gene is TRBJ1-2, the V gene TRBV5-1; D might be TRBD1 (5 bases). Trimming left V 2 bases short and J 7 bases short, with 12 bases between. The CDR3 runs to 13 residues. Germline-derived CDR1 and CDR2 are SGHRS and YFSETQ. In nucleotides, the CDR3 is TGCGCCAGCAGCTTTGGGGGAAGTTCTGGCTACACCTTC. Translating gives CASSFGGSSGYTF.

The chain has TRBV19 and TRBJ2-6; 8 bases line up with TRBD1. Germline V lookup: CDR1 LNHDA, CDR2 SQIVND (reference sequence). V lost 4 bases to trimming and J lost 2 bases; unmatched junction nucleotides: 7. This CDR3 comprises 17 residues. This chain's CDR3 is CASSTGTGIPGANVLTF. DNA for the CDR3: TGTGCCAGTAGTACCGGGACAGGAATACCTGGGGCCAACGTCCTGACTTTC. The full variable domain, in which reference TRBV19 and TRBJ2-6 provide the parts outside the CDR3, is DGGITQSPKYLFRKEGQNVTLSCEQNLNHDAMYWYRQDPGQGLRLIYYSQIVNDFQKGDIAEGYSVSREKKESFPLTVTSAQKNPTAFYLCASSTGTGIPGANVLTFGAGSRLTVL.

This clonotype was picked up many times. The chain uses TRBV12-3 or TRBV12-4 and TRBJ2-1; D is undetermined. The CDR3 has 11 residues. V was clipped by 0 bases and J by 9 bases, with 3 bases between them. The CDR3 DNA reads TGTGCCAGCAGTTTAGCGGCTGAGCAGTTCTTC. Translation: CASSLAAEQFF.

V and J are TRBV16 and TRBJ1-3; D remains unclear. Deletions cut 4 bases from V and 4 bases from J, with 17 bases between. The germline V gene has CDR1 KGHSY and CDR2 FQNENV. The CDR3 has 16 residues. The CDR3, as DNA: TGTGCCAGCAGCCGCGGACGGACCGATATGGGAAACACCATATATTTT. It yields the protein CASSRGRTDMGNTIYF.

This clonotype has more than one count but fewer than ten. This chain connects TRBV6-5 to TRBJ2-1; D is unresolved. Trimming took off 6 bases at V and 10 bases at J, with 16 bases between the two ends. This CDR3 has 13 residues. Looked up from germline, CDR1 is MNHEY and CDR2 is SVGAGI. The DNA of the CDR3 is TGTGCCAGCAGGGATTTCGCTCGTCGGGAGCAGTTCTTC. Its protein product is CASRDFARREQFF.

The V call is TRBV7-2, the J call TRBJ1-5; D is undetermined. Germline loops: CDR1 SGHTA, CDR2 FQGNSA. The CDR3 contains 17 residues. The V gene lost 1 base and the J gene lost 0 bases, with 13 bases spanning the gap. In DNA form, the CDR3 reads TGTGCCAGCAGCTTAGTTAGCCTCGCCGATAGCAATCAGCCCCAGCATTTT. Its translation is CASSLVSLADSNQPQHF. Full variable domain (missing parts from reference TRBV7-2 and TRBJ1-5): GAGVSQSPSNKVTEKGKDVELRCDPISGHTALYWYRQSLGQGLEFLIYFQGNSAPDKSGLPSDRFSAERTGGSVSTLTIQRTQQEDSAVYLCASSLVSLADSNQPQHFGDGTRLSIL.

This chain connects TRBV19 to TRBJ2-5; D may be TRBD1 (6 bases). The CDR3 runs 15 residues. The V gene lost 3 bases and the J gene lost 4 bases, with 15 bases spanning the gap. The V gene's germline CDR1 is LNHDA and CDR2 SQIVND (reference sequence). The CDR3 nucleotides read TGTGCCAGTAGTATCGGGACATCATCGGGAGAGACCCAGTACTTC. This gives the protein CASSIGTSSGETQYF. Full variable domain (outside the CDR3, taken from reference TRBV19 and TRBJ2-5): DGGITQSPKYLFRKEGQNVTLSCEQNLNHDAMYWYRQDPGQGLRLIYYSQIVNDFQKGDIAEGYSVSREKKESFPLTVTSAQKNPTAFYLCASSIGTSSGETQYFGPGTRLLVL.

This clonotype was observed a few times. The V gene is TRBV27, the J gene TRBJ1-4; TRBD1 matches 7 bases. Unmatched junction bases numbered 6, after V lost 6 bases and J lost 2 bases. CDR3 length: 15 amino acids. The V gene's germline CDR1 is MNHEY and CDR2 SMNVEV (reference sequence). The CDR3 DNA sequence: TGTGCCAGCAGAGACAGGGTTTCGACTAATGAAAAACTGTTTTTT. Amino acids: CASRDRVSTNEKLFF.